The rows below give T cell receptor beta chains drawn from one sample of a study of blood T cell repertoires in COVID-19. Only in-frame clones appear in the TCRdb table, and some are missing; sequencing was by immunoSEQ multiplex PCR. Here the sample spans about 190,000 clones, around 90% being singletons. The sample was peripheral blood. The receptors shown here come from a man aged 60 to 75 with active or convalescent COVID-19. Each CDR3 is given with its conserved first and last residue. A D gene is named only where the DNA matches it firmly. Expanded clones are given a class, and other clones once, few, many or no size at all.

NA TRBJ1-1 TRBV5-1 NA TGCGCCAGCAGCGAGAACCAGAACACTGAAGCTTTCTTT CASSENQNTEAFF
NA TRBJ1-1 TRBV7-3 NA TGTGCCAGCAGCTTAGGCGGGATCACGAACACTGAAGCTTTCTTT CASSLGGITNTEAFF
TRBD1 TRBJ1-1 TRBV2 NA TGTGCCAGCGCTGCCGGGACAGGGACTGAAGCTTTCTTT CASAAGTGTEAFF
NA TRBJ1-2 TRBV4-2 once TGTGCCAGCAGCCAAATGGACAGAACTAACTATGGCTACACCTTC CASSQMDRTNYGYTF
NA TRBJ1-3 TRBV4-2 NA TGTGCCAGCAGCCAGGGGGCAGAATCCCGCGGAAACACCATATATTTT CASSQGAESRGNTIYF
TRBD2 TRBJ2-1 TRBV27 NA TGTGCCAGCAGTTCCCGGACTAGCGGGGGGCGTAATGAGCAGTTCTTC CASSSRTSGGRNEQFF
NA TRBJ2-1 TRBV12-5 NA TGTGCTAGTGGTTTGAGGGACTGGAACAATGAGCAGTTCTTC CASGLRDWNNEQFF
NA TRBJ1-6 TRBV3-1/TRBV3-2 NA TGTGCCAGCAGCCACTCGGACAGTTATTCACCCCTCCACTTT CASSHSDSYSPLHF
NA TRBJ2-7 TRBV12-5 few TGTGCTAGTGGGCAGATCCCTTCCTCCTACGAGCAGTACTTC CASGQIPSSYEQYF
NA TRBJ2-1 TRBV27 once TGTGCCAGCAGGATCGGGGGACCCAATGAGCAGTTCTTC CASRIGGPNEQFF
TRBD1 TRBJ2-1 TRBV19 NA TGTGCCAGTAGTACCTACCCGGGACAGGGCTACAATGAGCAGTTCTTC CASSTYPGQGYNEQFF
NA TRBJ1-2 TRBV29-1 NA TGCGGGGCGGGGGCCAAATCTAGTGGCTACACCTTC CGAGAKSSGYTF
TRBD2 TRBJ2-5 TRBV5-1 NA TGCGCCAGCAGCAAAGGGACTAGCGGGGGGTACCAAGAGACCCAGTACTTC CASSKGTSGGYQETQYF
TRBD1 TRBJ2-2 TRBV5-1 NA TGCGCCAGCAGCGCGACAGGGACAGCGAACACCGGGGAGCTGTTTTTT CASSATGTANTGELFF
NA TRBJ2-5 TRBV18 NA TGTGCCAGCTCACCACCCGGGACTGTGAAGACCCAGTACTTC CASSPPGTVKTQYF
NA TRBJ1-4 TRBV18 NA TGTGCCAGCCCTTCAGGGCCAACTAATGAAAAACTGTTTTTT CASPSGPTNEKLFF
TRBD1 TRBJ1-3 TRBV9 NA TGTGCCAGCAGCGCGGGACAGCTCGGAAACACCATATATTTT CASSAGQLGNTIYF
NA TRBJ1-6 TRBV6-5 NA TGTGCCAGCAACGAGCCAGGGTACAATAATTCACCCCTCCACTTT CASNEPGYNNSPLHF
NA TRBJ2-2 TRBV5-1 NA TGCGCCAGCAGCTTGGGACAGATCACCGGGGAGCTGTTTTTT CASSLGQITGELFF
NA TRBJ1-2 TRBV7-6 NA TGTGCCAGCAGTCCAGGGGTGAACTATGGCTACACCTTC CASSPGVNYGYTF
NA TRBJ1-2 TRBV13 NA TGTGCCAGCAGCTTAGGGGGGCAGGGGTACTATGGCTACACCTTC CASSLGGQGYYGYTF
TRBD2 TRBJ2-3 TRBV6-5 NA TGTGCCAGCAGGGGACTAGCGGGGGTGGAAGATACGCAGTATTTT CASRGLAGVEDTQYF
NA TRBJ1-5 TRBV2 NA TGTGCCAGCAAAGGAGATAGCAATCAGCCCCAGCATTTT CASKGDSNQPQHF
NA TRBJ1-5 TRBV5-8 NA TGTGCCAGCAGCTCAGGGAGGTTGAGCAATCAGCCCCAGCATTTT CASSSGRLSNQPQHF
NA TRBJ1-6 TRBV10-1 NA TGCGCCAGCAGTGAGATGAGTAATTCACCCCTCCACTTT CASSEMSNSPLHF
NA TRBJ2-5 TRBV19 NA TGTGCCAGTAGTATTGTTCCGGGACTCAAACAAGAGACCCAGTACTTC CASSIVPGLKQETQYF
TRBD1 TRBJ1-2 TRBV7-2 NA TGTGCCAGCAGCGGAGGGACAGTTTATAACTATGGCTACACCTTC CASSGGTVYNYGYTF
TRBD2 TRBJ2-1 TRBV18 NA TGTGCCAGCTCACCACCGGCGGGGGGACTCTCCTACAATGAGCAGTTCTTC CASSPPAGGLSYNEQFF
NA TRBJ1-4 TRBV11-2 few TGTGCCAGCAGCTCTCCACGGGGAGCAGATGAAAAACTGTTTTTT CASSSPRGADEKLFF
NA TRBJ2-5 TRBV9 NA TGTGCCAGCAGCGCGGGACTCCAAGAGACCCAGTACTTC CASSAGLQETQYF
NA TRBJ1-2 TRBV19 NA TGTGCCAGTAGTATAGGACGGACACTCCCTAACTATGGCTACACCTTC CASSIGRTLPNYGYTF
NA TRBJ1-2 TRBV20-1 NA TGCAGTGCTAGTTTCCGTACTAACTATGGCTACACCTTC CSASFRTNYGYTF
TRBD2 TRBJ2-3 TRBV4-1 NA TGCGCCAGCAGCCGCTCAGGACTAGCGGGGGGCACAGATACGCAGTATTTT CASSRSGLAGGTDTQYF
TRBD1 TRBJ1-4 TRBV3-1/TRBV3-2 NA TGTGCCAGCAGCCAAGTTGGACAGGTCAGGGAAAAACTGTTTTTT CASSQVGQVREKLFF
TRBD1 TRBJ2-4 TRBV9 NA TGTGCCAGCAGCGTAGGGGGCTACGGACAGGGGACCAAAAACATTCAGTACTTC CASSVGGYGQGTKNIQYF
NA TRBJ2-3 TRBV19 once TGTGCCAGTAGTATCCAGGCCTCCACAGATACGCAGTATTTT CASSIQASTDTQYF
NA TRBJ2-3 TRBV18 NA TGTGCCAGCTCCAGGACAATTAGCAGCACAGATACGCAGTATTTT CASSRTISSTDTQYF
NA TRBJ2-7 TRBV19 once TGTGCCAGTAGCAACCCTGGGGGGGCCTCCTACGAGCAGTACTTC CASSNPGGASYEQYF
NA TRBJ1-1 TRBV27 NA TGTGCCAGCAGTGGAGAACAGGGCCCGATCACTGAAGCTTTCTTT CASSGEQGPITEAFF
NA TRBJ2-7 TRBV7-6 NA TGTGCCAGCAGGGAGGGCGTGGGGAGCTCCTACGAGCAGTACTTC CASREGVGSSYEQYF
NA TRBJ1-1 TRBV7-9 NA TGTGCCAGCAGCTTAAGGGGGACGATTAGCGCTTTCTTT CASSLRGTISAFF
TRBD1 TRBJ2-7 TRBV13 NA TGTGCCAGCAGCTCCTGGACAGGGGCTAGCTACGAGCAGTACTTC CASSSWTGASYEQYF
TRBD1 TRBJ2-7 TRBV18 NA TGTGCCAGCTCACCACGACAGGGGTACTCCTACGAGCAGTACTTC CASSPRQGYSYEQYF
TRBD1 TRBJ2-7 TRBV11-2 NA TGTGCCAGCAGCTGGCACAGGGGGGCCTCCTACGAGCAGTACTTC CASSWHRGASYEQYF
TRBD2 TRBJ2-1 TRBV6-5 NA TGTGCCAGCAGCACCGGGACTAGCGTCAATGAGCAGTTCTTC CASSTGTSVNEQFF
NA TRBJ1-6 TRBV15 NA TGTGCCACCAGCAGAGTCCTTGACCAGGGGAATAGCTCACCCCTCCACTTT CATSRVLDQGNSSPLHF
TRBD1 TRBJ1-6 TRBV9 NA TGTGCCAGCAGCGGCAGCGGGACAGGGGCATCACCCCTCCACTTT CASSGSGTGASPLHF
TRBD1 TRBJ1-3 TRBV12-3/TRBV12-4 NA TGTGCCAGCTCTGACAGGGGGCGAAACACCATATATTTT CASSDRGRNTIYF
NA TRBJ1-2 TRBV5-1 NA TGCGCCAGCAGCTCAAAAACAGGGAACTATGGCTACACCTTC CASSSKTGNYGYTF
TRBD2 TRBJ2-2 TRBV7-8 NA TGTGCCAGCAGCTCCCGGCTAGCGGGGGCCGGGGGGACCGGGGAGCTGTTTTTT CASSSRLAGAGGTGELFF
TRBD1 TRBJ1-3 TRBV3-1/TRBV3-2 NA TGTGCCAGCAGCCAAGGCTGGGCAGGGGGGAGTATATATTTT CASSQGWAGGSIYF